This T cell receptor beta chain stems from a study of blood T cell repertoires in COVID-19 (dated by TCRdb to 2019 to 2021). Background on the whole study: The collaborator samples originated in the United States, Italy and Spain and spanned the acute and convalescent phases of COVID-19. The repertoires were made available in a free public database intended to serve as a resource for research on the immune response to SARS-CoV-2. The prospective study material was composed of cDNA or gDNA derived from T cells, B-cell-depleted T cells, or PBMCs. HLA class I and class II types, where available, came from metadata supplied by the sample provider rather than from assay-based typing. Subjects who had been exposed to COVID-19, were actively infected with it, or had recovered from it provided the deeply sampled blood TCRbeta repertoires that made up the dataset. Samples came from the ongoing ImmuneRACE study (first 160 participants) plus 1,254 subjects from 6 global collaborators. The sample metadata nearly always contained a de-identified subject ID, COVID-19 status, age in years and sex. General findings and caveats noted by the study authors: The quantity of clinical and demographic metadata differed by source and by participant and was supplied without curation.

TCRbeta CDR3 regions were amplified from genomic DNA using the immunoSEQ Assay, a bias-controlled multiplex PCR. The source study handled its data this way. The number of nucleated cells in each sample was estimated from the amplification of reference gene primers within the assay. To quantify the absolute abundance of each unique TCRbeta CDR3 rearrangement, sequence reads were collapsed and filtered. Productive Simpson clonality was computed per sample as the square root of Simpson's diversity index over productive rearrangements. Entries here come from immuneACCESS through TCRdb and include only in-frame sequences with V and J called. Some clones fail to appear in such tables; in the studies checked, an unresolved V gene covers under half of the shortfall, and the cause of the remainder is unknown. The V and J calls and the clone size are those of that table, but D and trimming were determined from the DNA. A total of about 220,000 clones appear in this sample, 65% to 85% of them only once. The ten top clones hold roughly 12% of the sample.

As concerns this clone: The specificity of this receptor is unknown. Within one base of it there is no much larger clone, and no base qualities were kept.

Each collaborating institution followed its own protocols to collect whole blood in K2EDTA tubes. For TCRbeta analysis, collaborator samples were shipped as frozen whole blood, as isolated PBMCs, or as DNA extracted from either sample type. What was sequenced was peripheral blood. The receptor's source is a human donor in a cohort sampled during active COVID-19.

CDR3 reads: CASSQGTAPGYGYTF. The DNA sequence is given as TGTGCCAGCAGCCAAGGGACAGCCCCTGGGTATGGCTACACCTTC. This sequence uses TRBV3-1 (or the pseudogene TRBV3-2) and TRBJ1-2, with TRBD1 as a weak D call on 6 bases. Counted from cysteine to phenylalanine, this CDR3 has 15 amino acids. Left in the record is the CDR3 DNA by itself, 45 bases read in frame from the first base. V gives up 1 base and J gives up 5 bases, and the segment between their germline ends measures 14 bases. CDR1 and CDR2 are read off the germline V gene (reference sequence) as LGHDT and YNNKEL.